Listed here are 25 T cell receptor beta chains from one sample, sequenced in a study of Graves' ophthalmopathy and Graves' hyperthyroidism. Amplifying from RNA transcripts, the study obtained TCR beta CDR3 regions. Scientists carried out first-round RT-PCR using HTBI primers and then a second-round multiplex PCR. One entry per CDR3 protein results from TCRdb running MiXCR on the multiplex PCR reads. The sample has about 740,000 distinct CDR3 sequences, roughly two fifths seen once. Sequenced sample: peripheral blood. The receptors come from an adult man with Graves' ophthalmopathy.

The chain employs TRBV7-3 and TRBJ2-5, with D possibly being TRBD2 (5 bases). CDR3 length: 14 residues. Germline V gene data show CDR1 as SGHTA and CDR2 as FQGTGA. V dropped 5 bases and J dropped 4 bases, with 14 bases sitting between them. The CDR3 nucleotides are TGTGCCAGCAGCCAGACGGGCGGGTCAGAGACCCAGTACTTC. The encoded protein is CASSQTGGSETQYF.

Note on this clonotype: The final CDR3 position lacks the conserved phenylalanine or tryptophan, pointing to a likely read error. The V call is TRBV7-8, the J call TRBJ2-5; 11 nucleotides align to TRBD1. The germline V gene encodes CDR1 SGHVS and CDR2 FQNEAQ. This CDR3 is built from 18 residues. Unmatched junction bases numbered 14, after V lost 5 bases and J lost 3 bases. CDR3 region: CASSRRTGGAVREETQYV. CDR3 coding DNA: TGTGCCAGCAGCCGCCGGACAGGGGGCGCGGTTAGAGAAGAGACCCAGTACGTC.

V gene TRBV20-1 combines with J gene TRBJ2-7; D may be TRBD2 (6 bases). This CDR3 is built from 18 residues. Trimming cost V 0 bases and J 1 base, with 22 bases left between them. Germline CDR1 reads DFQATT; CDR2 reads SNEGSKA (reference sequence). CDR3 protein: CSARDRRRAGKLSYEQYF. The CDR3 DNA reads as TGCAGTGCTAGAGATCGAAGGCGGGCGGGAAAGCTGTCCTACGAGCAGTACTTC.

This clonotype was detected once. The CDR3 protein is CATRRDRDRRQGIQPQHF. For the CDR3, the DNA is TGTGCCACGAGACGGGACAGAGATAGAAGGCAGGGTATACAGCCCCAGCATTTT. J is TRBJ1-5 and V is TRBV10-3, with 7 bases lining up with TRBD1. The germline CDR1 and CDR2 sequences are ENHRY and SYGVKD. V lost 10 bases and J lost 7; bases outside the gene matches: 25. The CDR3 loop spans 18 amino acids.

This clonotype has just one count. V usage is TRBV7-2 and J usage is TRBJ1-2; D may be TRBD1 (6 bases). The V end lost 9 bases, the J end lost 3 bases, and 14 bases lay between the germline ends. CDR3 length: 13 residues. The germline V gene has CDR1 SGHTA and CDR2 FQGNSA. The CDR3 region has the DNA TGTGCCAGTGGGGGGGGCGCGGACTATGGCTACACCTTC. It yields the protein CASGGGADYGYTF.

The V and J genes are TRBV29-1 and TRBJ1-1; tentative D call: TRBD1 (6 bases). The CDR3 length is 11 residues. V was cut by 7 bases and J by 6 bases, with 12 bases left in between. Germline V gene data show CDR1 as SQVTM and CDR2 as ANQGSEA. CDR3 in amino acids: CSGTGRSEAFF. In nucleotides, the CDR3 is TGCAGCGGTACAGGGAGGTCTGAAGCTTTCTTT.

The chain combines TRBV2 with TRBJ2-5; 9 nucleotides align to TRBD1. This CDR3 is 16 amino acids long. V gave up 1 base and J gave up 5 bases; unmatched junction bases: 8. Per germline, CDR1 SNHLY and CDR2 FYNNEI. CDR3 DNA sequence: TGTGCCAGCAGTGAAGGTAGACAGGGGGGCTATGAGACCCAGTACTTC. Translation: CASSEGRQGGYETQYF.

The rearrangement uses TRBV10-3 and TRBJ1-4; the D gene is possibly TRBD1 (6 bases). The ends were cut back, 10 bases at V and 4 bases at J, with 22 bases in the middle. Germline CDR1 and CDR2: ENHRY and SYGVKD. The CDR3 length is 16 residues. The CDR3 loop reads CASNPKYRAGNEKLFF. In nucleotides, the CDR3 is TGTGCCAGCAACCCTAAATACAGGGCCGGTAATGAAAAACTGTTTTTT.

The genes are TRBV29-1 and TRBJ1-5; D is unclear. Germline lookup yields CDR1 SQVTM and CDR2 ANQGSEA. This CDR3 has 13 amino acids. Trimming left V 3 bases short and J 6 bases short, with 12 bases between. The CDR3 is CSVEEVSGQPQHF. As DNA, the CDR3 is TGCAGCGTTGAGGAGGTGTCGGGTCAGCCCCAGCATTTT.

This chain links TRBV15 with TRBJ2-7; 11 bases agree with TRBD2. CDR1 is LNHNV, CDR2 YYDKDF, per germline (reference sequence). The CDR3 spans 16 residues. The junction had 5 bases not matched to a gene; V was cut back by 2 bases and J by 2 bases. CDR3 in DNA: TGTGCCACCAGCAGACCCGGGACTAGCGGTCCCTACGAGCAGTACTTC. Protein product: CATSRPGTSGPYEQYF.

This clonotype was detected only a few times. The J gene is TRBJ1-2, the V gene TRBV6-5, with D unresolved. In germline, CDR1 is MNHEY, CDR2 SVGAGI. The V end lost 2 bases, the J end lost 8 bases, and 15 bases lay between the germline ends. The CDR3 totals 14 residues. CDR3 in amino acids: CASSYPGPYGGYTF. The CDR3 DNA reads TGTGCCAGCAGTTACCCAGGTCCCTATGGAGGCTACACCTTC.

This clonotype was picked up a small number of times. This chain connects TRBV12-3 or TRBV12-4 to TRBJ2-5, with 9 positions matching TRBD2. The CDR3 is 16 residues long. The trim removed 3 bases at V and 4 bases at J, leaving 9 bases unmatched. The CDR3 loop reads CASSFMLAGAGETQYF. The CDR3, as DNA: TGTGCCAGCAGTTTTATGTTAGCGGGAGCGGGAGAGACCCAGTACTTC.

In its sample, this clonotype was seen a few times. This chain joins TRBV7-9 and TRBJ2-5; D ambiguous. The germline V gene encodes CDR1 SEHNR and CDR2 FQNEAQ (reference sequence). The length of the CDR3 is 15 residues. V lost 7 bases, J lost 1 base, and 16 bases lay in between. In DNA, the CDR3 is TGTGCCAGCACCTCTTCCCATGTTGGCCAAGAGACCCAGTACTTC. This sequence encodes CASTSSHVGQETQYF.

This clonotype has only one observation. This rearrangement joins TRBV2 to TRBJ1-1; unclear D gene. Trimming removed 5 bases at V and 1 base at J, with 11 bases between. The CDR3 contains 14 residues. Germline V lookup: CDR1 SNHLY, CDR2 FYNNEI. The CDR3 coding sequence is TGTGCCAGCAGTCCGCCGGGGTCGAACACTGAAGCTTTCTTT. This translates into CASSPPGSNTEAFF.

As regards this clonotype: The germline gene is not matched at one end of the junction; a read error may be the cause. This chain connects TRBV7-2 to TRBJ2-7, with 7 bases matching TRBD1. The CDR3 loop spans 15 amino acids. Germline CDR1 is SGHTA and CDR2 is FQGNSA. The CDR3 here is CASSQAPGTAYEQYF. In DNA, the CDR3 is TGCGCCAGCAGCCAGGCTCCCGGGACAGCCTACGAGCAGTACTTC.

The chain's CDR3 is CASSARVPGTGGIETQYF. The DNA of the CDR3 is TGTGCCAGCAGTGCTAGAGTACCCGGGACAGGGGGCATAGAGACCCAGTACTTC. The chain uses TRBV25-1 and TRBJ2-5; 12 bases fit TRBD1. Germline CDR1 MGHDK, CDR2 SYGVNS. The CDR3 sequence is 18 residues long. J lost 4 bases, V lost 4 bases, and 13 bases had no gene match.

J is TRBJ1-2 and V is TRBV11-1, with TRBD1 as a possible D gene (6 bases). Germline CDR1 and CDR2: SGHAT and FQDESV (reference sequence). This CDR3 spans 19 amino acids. Trimming took 5 bases from V and 4 from J, leaving 29 bases between them. The CDR3 reads CASSTFGLPRGQGGYGYTF. In nucleotides, the CDR3 is TGTGCCAGCAGCACCTTCGGCCTTCCAAGGGGACAAGGGGGCTATGGCTACACCTTC.

The chain couples TRBV24-1 to TRBJ1-5; 8 nucleotides match TRBD1. V shed 4 bases and J 11 bases; nucleotides not matched to a gene: 15. The CDR3 consists of 16 residues. The germline V gene has CDR1 KGHDR and CDR2 SFDVKD. The CDR3 is CATSDTKTGDVETQHF. CDR3 coding DNA: TGTGCCACCAGTGACACTAAGACAGGGGACGTCGAGACCCAGCATTTT.

In DNA, the CDR3 is TGCAGCGTTAAGGACACCGGGAATAGGCTGTTTTTT. Its protein is CSVKDTGNRLFF. The rearrangement uses TRBV29-1 and TRBJ1-4; tentative D call: TRBD1 (5 bases). CDR1 and CDR2 (germline): SQVTM, ANQGSEA. V was shortened by 5 bases and J by 14 bases, with 18 bases between the two germline ends. This CDR3 region has 12 residues.

This clonotype was recorded many times. The chain combines TRBV29-1 with TRBJ1-2, with D tentatively TRBD1 (5 bases). The germline gives CDR1 SQVTM, CDR2 ANQGSEA. The CDR3 spans 15 residues. The germline V and J ends were trimmed by 6 bases and 6 bases, with 23 bases remaining between them. DNA of the CDR3: TGCAGCGTACCACGGGGAGGGGCAGGAGAAGATGGCTACACCTTC. Its translation is CSVPRGGAGEDGYTF. Filled out from reference TRBV29-1 and TRBJ1-2, the complete variable domain reads SAVISQKPSRDICQRGTSLTIQCQVDSQVTMMFWYRQQPGQSLTLIATANQGSEATYESGFVIDKFPISRPNLTFSTLTVSNMSPEDSSIYLCSVPRGGAGEDGYTFGSGTRLTVV.

The V gene is TRBV29-1, the J gene TRBJ2-7, with D possibly matching TRBD2 (6 bases). Near its end, the DNA agrees better with TRBJ2-1, so the J call may be wrong. The CDR3 covers 13 residues. Germline V gene lookup returns CDR1 SQVTM and CDR2 ANQGSEA. The CDR3 reads CSVGGGGYNEQFF. The CDR3 DNA is TGCAGCGTTGGTGGTGGGGGGTACAATGAGCAGTTCTTC.

J is TRBJ1-4 and V is TRBV11-2, with D possibly TRBD1 on 5 matching bases. CDR1 is SGHAT, CDR2 FQNNGV, per germline. The V end was cut by 5 bases, the J end by 5 bases, with 15 bases between. The CDR3 length is 15 residues. CDR3 in DNA: TGTGCCAGCAGCCCCGGCGGGGGAATCAATGAAAAACTGTTTTTT. Its translation: CASSPGGGINEKLFF.

The chain uses TRBV29-1 and TRBJ2-6, with D possibly called TRBD1 or TRBD2 (6 bases each). CDR1 is SQVTM, CDR2 ANQGSEA, per germline. The V and J ends lost 2 bases and 3 bases respectively, with 14 bases between them. The CDR3 totals 16 residues. CDR3 loop: CSVEIAGEDGANVLTF. As DNA, the CDR3 is TGCAGCGTTGAAATAGCAGGGGAGGATGGGGCCAACGTCCTGACTTTC.

This chain connects TRBV9 to TRBJ2-6, with D hard to call. V was cut by 4 bases and J by 13 bases, with 9 bases left in between. The length of the CDR3 is 11 residues. Per the germline V gene, CDR1 is SGDLS and CDR2 is YYNGEE. The CDR3 region is CASSHGPVLTF. The CDR3 region has the DNA TGTGCCAGCAGCCACGGCCCAGTCCTGACTTTC.

The V call is TRBV11-2, the J call TRBJ1-1; D is unclear. Trimming took off 6 bases at V and 0 bases at J, with 11 bases between the two ends. CDR3 length: 14 amino acids. Germline CDR1 SGHAT, CDR2 FQNNGV. CDR3 in DNA: TGTGCCAGCAGTTATCCGGGAATGAACACTGAAGCTTTCTTT. Amino acid sequence: CASSYPGMNTEAFF.